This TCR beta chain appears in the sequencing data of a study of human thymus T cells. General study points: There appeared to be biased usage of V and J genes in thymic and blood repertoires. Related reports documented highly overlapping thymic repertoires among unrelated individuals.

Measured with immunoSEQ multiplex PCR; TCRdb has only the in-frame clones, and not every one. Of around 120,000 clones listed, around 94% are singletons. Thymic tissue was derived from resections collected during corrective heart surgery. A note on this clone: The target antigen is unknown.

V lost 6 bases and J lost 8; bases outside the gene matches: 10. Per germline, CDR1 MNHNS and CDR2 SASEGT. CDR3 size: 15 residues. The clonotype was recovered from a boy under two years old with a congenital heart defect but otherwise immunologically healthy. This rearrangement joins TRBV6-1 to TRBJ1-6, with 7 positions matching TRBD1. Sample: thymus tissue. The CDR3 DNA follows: TGTGCCAGCAGAAACGTGGGACAGCTCTATTCACCCCTCCACTTT. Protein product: CASRNVGQLYSPLHF.